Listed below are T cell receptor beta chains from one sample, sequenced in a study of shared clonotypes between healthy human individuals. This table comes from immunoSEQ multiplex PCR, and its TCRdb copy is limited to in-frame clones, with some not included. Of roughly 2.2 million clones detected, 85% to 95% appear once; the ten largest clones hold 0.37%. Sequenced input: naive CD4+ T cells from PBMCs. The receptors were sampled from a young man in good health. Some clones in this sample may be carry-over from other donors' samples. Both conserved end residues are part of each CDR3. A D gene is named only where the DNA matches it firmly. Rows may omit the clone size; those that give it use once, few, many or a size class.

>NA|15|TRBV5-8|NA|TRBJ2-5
CASSSPGHLQETQYF
TGTGCCAGCAGCTCTCCGGGACACCTCCAAGAGACCCAGTACTTC
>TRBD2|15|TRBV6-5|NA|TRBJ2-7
CASSTLAGKLYEQYF
TGTGCCAGCAGCACACTAGCGGGGAAACTCTACGAGCAGTACTTC
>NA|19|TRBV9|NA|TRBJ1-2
CASSVDWGKSTSLGNGYTF
TGTGCCAGCAGCGTAGATTGGGGAAAGTCGACATCCTTGGGGAATGGCTACACCTTC
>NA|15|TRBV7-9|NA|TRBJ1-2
CASSRLDSVNYGYTF
TGTGCCAGCAGCCGGTTGGACAGCGTAAACTATGGCTACACCTTC
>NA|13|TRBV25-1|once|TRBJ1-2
CASRPEEGYGYTF
TGTGCCAGCAGACCCGAGGAGGGCTATGGCTACACCTTC
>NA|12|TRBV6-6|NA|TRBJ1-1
CASRLQGTEAFF
TGTGCCAGCAGACTTCAGGGTACTGAAGCTTTCTTT
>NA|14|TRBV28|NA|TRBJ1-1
CASSLSGRDTEAFF
TGTGCCAGCAGTTTATCGGGGAGGGACACTGAAGCTTTCTTT
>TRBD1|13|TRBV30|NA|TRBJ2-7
CAWSLDRGYEQYF
TGTGCCTGGAGTCTGGACAGGGGTTACGAGCAGTACTTC
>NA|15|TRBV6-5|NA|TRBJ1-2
CASSSTGIINYGYTF
TGTGCCAGCAGTTCCACAGGAATAATTAACTATGGCTACACCTTC
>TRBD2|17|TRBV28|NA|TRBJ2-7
CASNGANGLAGGPEQYF
TGTGCCAGCAATGGGGCCAATGGACTAGCGGGAGGGCCCGAGCAGTACTTC
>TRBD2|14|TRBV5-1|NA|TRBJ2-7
CASSQGGGYYEQYF
TGCGCCAGCAGTCAGGGCGGGGGGTACTACGAGCAGTACTTC
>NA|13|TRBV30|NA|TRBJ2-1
CAWAGLAGNEQFF
TGTGCCTGGGCGGGACTGGCCGGGAATGAGCAGTTCTTC
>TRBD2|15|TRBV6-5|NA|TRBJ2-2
CASRLLAGQTGELFF
TGTGCCAGCAGGCTTCTAGCGGGGCAGACCGGGGAGCTGTTTTTT
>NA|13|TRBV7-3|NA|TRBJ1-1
CASSSGMNTEAFF
TGTGCCAGCAGCTCGGGGATGAACACTGAAGCTTTCTTT
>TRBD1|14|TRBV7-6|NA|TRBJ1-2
CASSPDRGGYGYTF
TGTGCCAGCAGCCCAGACAGGGGCGGCTATGGCTACACCTTC
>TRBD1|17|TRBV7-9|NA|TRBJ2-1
CASSLAYGDRGLDEQFF
TGTGCCAGCAGCTTAGCCTACGGGGACAGGGGGCTGGATGAGCAGTTCTTC
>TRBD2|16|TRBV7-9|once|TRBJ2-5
CASSAGRGLALETQYF
TGTGCCAGCAGCGCGGGAAGGGGACTAGCGTTGGAGACCCAGTACTTC
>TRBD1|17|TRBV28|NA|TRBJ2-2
CASSSNPGQGYTGELFF
TGTGCCAGCAGTTCGAATCCGGGACAGGGTTACACCGGGGAGCTGTTTTTT
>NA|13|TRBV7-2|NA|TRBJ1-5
CASSSTSYQPQHF
TGTGCCAGCAGCTCGACGAGCTACCAGCCCCAGCATTTT
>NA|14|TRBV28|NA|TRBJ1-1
CASSPLLQNTEAFF
TGTGCCAGCAGTCCTTTATTGCAAAACACTGAAGCTTTCTTT
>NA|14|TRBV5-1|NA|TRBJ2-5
CASSSGGTGGTQYF
TGCGCCAGCAGCTCTGGAGGGACTGGGGGGACCCAGTACTTC
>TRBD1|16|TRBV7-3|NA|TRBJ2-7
CASSRFPGQGAREQYF
TGTGCCAGCAGCCGTTTCCCGGGACAGGGGGCAAGGGAGCAGTACTTC
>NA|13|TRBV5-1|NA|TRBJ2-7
CASSFAGAYEQYF
TGCGCCAGCAGCTTCGCAGGGGCCTACGAGCAGTACTTC
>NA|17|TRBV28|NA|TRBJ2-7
CASSSIHDTLFLYEQYF
TGTGCCAGCAGTTCCATACATGATACTCTTTTTCTGTACGAGCAGTACTTC
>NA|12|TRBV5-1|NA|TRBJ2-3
CASSLDPDTQYF
TGCGCCAGCAGCTTGGATCCGGATACGCAGTATTTT
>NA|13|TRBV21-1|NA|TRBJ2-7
CASSNIWVYEQYF
TGTGCCAGCAGCAATATCTGGGTGTACGAGCAGTACTTC
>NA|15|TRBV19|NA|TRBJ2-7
CASKSGAAGSYEQYF
TGTGCCAGTAAGTCTGGAGCGGCGGGCTCCTACGAGCAGTACTTC
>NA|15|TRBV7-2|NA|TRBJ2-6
CASSRVGPGANVLTF
TGTGCCAGCAGCCGTGTTGGGCCTGGGGCCAACGTCCTGACTTTC
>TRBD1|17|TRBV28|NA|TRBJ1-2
CASSPNKIMTGDYGYTF
TGTGCCAGCAGCCCGAATAAAATCATGACAGGGGACTATGGCTACACCTTC
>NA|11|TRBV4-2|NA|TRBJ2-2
CASSQERELFF
TGTGCCAGCAGCCAAGAGCGGGAGCTGTTTTTT
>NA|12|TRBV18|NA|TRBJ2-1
CASSTGAQEQFF
TGTGCCAGCTCAACCGGGGCCCAAGAGCAGTTCTTC
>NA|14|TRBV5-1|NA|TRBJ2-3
CASSLGQLPDTQYF
TGCGCCAGCAGCTTGGGACAGCTTCCAGATACGCAGTATTTT
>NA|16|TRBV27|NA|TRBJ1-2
CASSPLSDPGGTGYTF
TGTGCCAGCAGTCCCCTATCGGACCCTGGCGGTACGGGCTACACCTTC
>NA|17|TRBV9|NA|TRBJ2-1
CASSAGGGLSSYNEQFF
TGTGCCAGCAGCGCAGGAGGGGGGCTTAGCTCCTACAATGAGCAGTTCTTC
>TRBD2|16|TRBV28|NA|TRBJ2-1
CASSLGLAGGLNEQFF
TGTGCCAGCAGCCTCGGACTAGCGGGAGGGCTCAATGAGCAGTTCTTC
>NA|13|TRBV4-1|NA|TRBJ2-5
CASSPLVKETQYF
TGCGCCAGCAGCCCTTTGGTTAAAGAGACCCAGTACTTC
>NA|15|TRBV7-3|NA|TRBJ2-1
CASSQDYSTYNEQFF
TGTGCCAGCAGCCAGGACTACAGCACCTACAATGAGCAGTTCTTC
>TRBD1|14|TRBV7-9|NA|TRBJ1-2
CASSAGQGNYGYTF
TGTGCCAGCAGCGCGGGACAGGGTAACTATGGCTACACCTTC
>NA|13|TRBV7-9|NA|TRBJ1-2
CASSPKDGYGYTF
TGTGCCAGCAGCCCTAAGGACGGCTATGGCTACACCTTC
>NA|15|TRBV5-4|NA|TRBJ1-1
CASSSPREGNTEAFF
TGTGCCAGCAGCTCCCCCCGCGAGGGAAACACTGAAGCTTTCTTT
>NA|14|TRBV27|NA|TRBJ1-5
CASSFGRSNQPQHF
TGTGCCAGCAGTTTTGGCCGGAGCAATCAGCCCCAGCATTTT
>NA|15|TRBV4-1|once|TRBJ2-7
CASRETRRQDYEQYF
TGCGCCAGCAGGGAGACTAGGCGGCAGGACTACGAGCAGTACTTC
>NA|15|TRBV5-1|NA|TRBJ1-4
CASSLDGFVNEKLFF
TGCGCCAGCAGCTTGGACGGCTTTGTTAATGAAAAACTGTTTTTT
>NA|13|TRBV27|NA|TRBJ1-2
CASSFSGNYGYTF
TGTGCCAGCAGTTTCAGCGGCAACTATGGCTACACCTTC
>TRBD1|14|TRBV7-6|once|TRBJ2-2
CASRFRGLTGELFF
TGTGCCAGCAGGTTTAGGGGGCTCACCGGGGAGCTGTTTTTT
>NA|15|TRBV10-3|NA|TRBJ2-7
CAISARGSATYEQYF
TGTGCCATCAGTGCCCGTGGTAGCGCTACCTACGAGCAGTACTTC
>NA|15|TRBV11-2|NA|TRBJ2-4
CASSKGQESGNIQYF
TGTGCCAGCAGCAAAGGGCAGGAGTCGGGAAACATTCAGTACTTC
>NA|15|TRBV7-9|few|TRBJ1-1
CASSLAYWGNTEAFF
TGTGCCAGCAGCTTAGCGTACTGGGGTAACACTGAAGCTTTCTTT
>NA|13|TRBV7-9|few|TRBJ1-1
CASSLALNTEAFF
TGTGCCAGCAGCTTAGCCCTGAACACTGAAGCTTTCTTT
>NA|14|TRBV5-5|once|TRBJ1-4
CASSAQVGREKLFF
TGTGCCAGCAGCGCCCAAGTGGGGCGGGAAAAACTGTTTTTT
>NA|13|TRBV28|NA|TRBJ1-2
CASSLRTAGGYTF
TGTGCCAGCAGTTTACGGACAGCGGGGGGCTACACCTTC
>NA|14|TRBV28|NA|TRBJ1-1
CASSLFNLNTEAFF
TGTGCCAGCAGTTTATTCAATCTGAACACTGAAGCTTTCTTT
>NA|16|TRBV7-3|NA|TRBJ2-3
CASSLMAGSGPDTQYF
TGTGCCAGCAGCTTAATGGCAGGGTCGGGTCCAGATACGCAGTATTTT
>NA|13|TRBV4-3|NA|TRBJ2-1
CASSQKTRGEQFF
TGCGCCAGCAGCCAAAAAACTAGGGGTGAGCAGTTCTTC
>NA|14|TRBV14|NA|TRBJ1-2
CASSQVWQGGGYTF
TGTGCCAGCAGCCAAGTATGGCAGGGAGGCGGCTACACCTTC
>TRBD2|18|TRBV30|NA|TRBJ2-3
CAWSVVAGGPTSTDTQYF
TGTGCCTGGAGTGTTGTAGCGGGAGGACCAACTAGCACAGATACGCAGTATTTT
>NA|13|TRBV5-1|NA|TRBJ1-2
CASSSHRDYGYTF
TGCGCCAGCAGCTCTCACAGAGACTATGGCTACACCTTC
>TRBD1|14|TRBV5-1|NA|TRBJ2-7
CASSRQGAGYEQYF
TGCGCCAGCAGCCGACAGGGGGCGGGATACGAGCAGTACTTC
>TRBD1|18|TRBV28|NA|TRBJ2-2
CASSLSRQGTANTGELFF
TGTGCCAGCAGTTTATCGAGACAGGGAACAGCGAACACCGGGGAGCTGTTTTTT